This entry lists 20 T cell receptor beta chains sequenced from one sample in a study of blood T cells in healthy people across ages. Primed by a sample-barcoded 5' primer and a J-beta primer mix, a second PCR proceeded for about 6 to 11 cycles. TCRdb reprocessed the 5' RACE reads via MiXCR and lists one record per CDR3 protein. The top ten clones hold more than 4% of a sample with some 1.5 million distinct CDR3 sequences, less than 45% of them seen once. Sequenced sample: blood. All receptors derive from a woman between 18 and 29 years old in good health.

The CDR3 region has the DNA TGCAGTGCTAACCGGGACAGCCCAGGTCCGCAGTATTTT. Translated, it gives CSANRDSPGPQYF. This chain connects TRBV20-1 to TRBJ2-3; 7 nucleotides line up with TRBD1. Germline CDR1 is DFQATT and CDR2 is SNEGSKA (reference sequence). Trimming took 4 bases from V and 10 from J; bases not matched to a gene: 11. The CDR3 length is 13 residues.

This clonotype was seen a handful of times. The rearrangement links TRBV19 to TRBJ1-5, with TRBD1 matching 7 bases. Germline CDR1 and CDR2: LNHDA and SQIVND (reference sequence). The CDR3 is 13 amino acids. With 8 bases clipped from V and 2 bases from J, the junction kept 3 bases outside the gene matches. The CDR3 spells CASAGQGNQPQHF. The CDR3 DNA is TGTGCCAGTGCCGGACAGGGCAATCAGCCCCAGCATTTT. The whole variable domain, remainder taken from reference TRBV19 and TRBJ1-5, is DGGITQSPKYLFRKEGQNVTLSCEQNLNHDAMYWYRQDPGQGLRLIYYSQIVNDFQKGDIAEGYSVSREKKESFPLTVTSAQKNPTAFYLCASAGQGNQPQHFGDGTRLSIL.

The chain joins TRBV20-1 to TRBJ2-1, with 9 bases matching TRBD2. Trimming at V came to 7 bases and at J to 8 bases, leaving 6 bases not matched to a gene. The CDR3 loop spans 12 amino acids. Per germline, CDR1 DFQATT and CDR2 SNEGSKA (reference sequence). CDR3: CSGSGSGYEQFF. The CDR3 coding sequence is TGCAGTGGTAGCGGGAGTGGGTATGAGCAGTTCTTC.

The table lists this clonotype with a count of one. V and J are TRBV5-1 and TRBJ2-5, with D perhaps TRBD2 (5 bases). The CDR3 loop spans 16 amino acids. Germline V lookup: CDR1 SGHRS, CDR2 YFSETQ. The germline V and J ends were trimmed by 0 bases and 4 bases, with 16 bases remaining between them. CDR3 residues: CASSLGTPTRRETQYF. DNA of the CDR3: TGCGCCAGCAGCTTGGGGACCCCCACTAGACGAGAGACCCAGTACTTC.

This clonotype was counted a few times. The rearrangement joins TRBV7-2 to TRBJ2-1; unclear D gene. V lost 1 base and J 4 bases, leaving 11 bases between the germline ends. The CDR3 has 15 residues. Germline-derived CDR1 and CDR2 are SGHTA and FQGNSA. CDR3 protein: CASSLEARIYNEQFF. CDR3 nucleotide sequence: TGTGCCAGCAGCTTAGAAGCTCGGATATACAATGAGCAGTTCTTC.

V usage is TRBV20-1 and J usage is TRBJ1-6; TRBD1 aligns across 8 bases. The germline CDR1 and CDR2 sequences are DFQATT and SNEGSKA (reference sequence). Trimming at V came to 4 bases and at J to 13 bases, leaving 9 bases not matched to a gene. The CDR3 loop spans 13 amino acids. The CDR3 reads CSATKTGASPLHF. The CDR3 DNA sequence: TGCAGTGCTACCAAGACAGGGGCATCTCCCCTCCACTTT.

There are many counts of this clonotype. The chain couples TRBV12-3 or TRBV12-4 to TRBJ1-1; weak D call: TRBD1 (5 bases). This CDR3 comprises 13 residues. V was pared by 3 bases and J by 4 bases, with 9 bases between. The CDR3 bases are TGTGCCAGCAGTTTTGGGGGTCGCACTGAAGCTTTCTTT. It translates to CASSFGGRTEAFF.

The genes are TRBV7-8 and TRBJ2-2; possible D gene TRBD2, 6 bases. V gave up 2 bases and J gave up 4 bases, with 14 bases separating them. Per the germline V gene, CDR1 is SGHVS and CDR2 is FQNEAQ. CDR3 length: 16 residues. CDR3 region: CASSLRQDYSTGELFF. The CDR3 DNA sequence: TGTGCCAGCAGCTTACGCCAGGACTATTCCACCGGGGAGCTGTTTTTT.

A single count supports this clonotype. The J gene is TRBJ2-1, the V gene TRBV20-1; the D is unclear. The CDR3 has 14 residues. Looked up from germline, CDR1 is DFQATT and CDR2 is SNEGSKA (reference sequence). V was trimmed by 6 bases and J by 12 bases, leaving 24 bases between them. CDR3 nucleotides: TGCAGTGCGAAAAATCGGGTCGGAGCTAGTGGGCAGTTCTTC. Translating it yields CSAKNRVGASGQFF.

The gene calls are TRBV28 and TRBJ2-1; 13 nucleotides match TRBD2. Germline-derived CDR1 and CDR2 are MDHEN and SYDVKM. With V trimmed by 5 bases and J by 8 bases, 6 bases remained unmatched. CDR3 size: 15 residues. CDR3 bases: TGTGCCAGCAGTCCCGGGACTAGCGGGATTCATGAGCAGTTCTTC. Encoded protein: CASSPGTSGIHEQFF.

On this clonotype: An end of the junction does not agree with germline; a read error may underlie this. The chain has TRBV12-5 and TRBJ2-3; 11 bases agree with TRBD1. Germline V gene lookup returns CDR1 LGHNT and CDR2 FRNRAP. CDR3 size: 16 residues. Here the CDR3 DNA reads TGTGCTGGTGGTTTGCGGACAGGGGGCTACACAGATACGCAGTATTTT. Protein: CAGGLRTGGYTDTQYF.

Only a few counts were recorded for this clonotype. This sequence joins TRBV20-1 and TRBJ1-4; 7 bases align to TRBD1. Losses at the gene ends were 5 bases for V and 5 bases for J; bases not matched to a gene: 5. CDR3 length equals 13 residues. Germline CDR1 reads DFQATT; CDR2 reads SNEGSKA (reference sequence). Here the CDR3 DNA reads TGCAGTGCTTTTCCGACAGGGAATGAAAAACTGTTTTTT. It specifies CSAFPTGNEKLFF.

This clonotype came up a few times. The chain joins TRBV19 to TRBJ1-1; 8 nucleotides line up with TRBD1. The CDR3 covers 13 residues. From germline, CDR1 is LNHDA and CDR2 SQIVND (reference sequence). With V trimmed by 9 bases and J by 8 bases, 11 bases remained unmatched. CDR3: CASHIRDRNEAFF. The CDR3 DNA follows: TGTGCCAGCCACATCCGGGACAGGAACGAAGCTTTCTTT.

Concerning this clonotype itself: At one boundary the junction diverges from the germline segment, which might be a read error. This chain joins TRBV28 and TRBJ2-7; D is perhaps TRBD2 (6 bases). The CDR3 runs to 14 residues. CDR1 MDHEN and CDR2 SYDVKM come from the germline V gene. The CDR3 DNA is TGTGCCAGCAGAAGGACTATTCACTCCTCCGAGCAGTACTTC. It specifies CASRRTIHSSEQYF.

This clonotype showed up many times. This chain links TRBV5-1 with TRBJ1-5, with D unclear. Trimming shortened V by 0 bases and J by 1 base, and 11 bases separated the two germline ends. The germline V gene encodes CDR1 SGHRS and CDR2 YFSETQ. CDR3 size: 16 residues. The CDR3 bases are TGCGCCAGCAGCTTGGATGAGGGAGGGAGCAATCAGCCCCAGCATTTT. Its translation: CASSLDEGGSNQPQHF.

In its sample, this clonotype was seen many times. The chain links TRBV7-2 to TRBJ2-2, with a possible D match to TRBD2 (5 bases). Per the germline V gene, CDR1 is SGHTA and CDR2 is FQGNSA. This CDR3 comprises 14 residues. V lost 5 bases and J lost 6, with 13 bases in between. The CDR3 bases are TGTGCCAGCAGCGGACTCCGACGATCCGGGGAGCTGTTTTTT. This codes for CASSGLRRSGELFF.

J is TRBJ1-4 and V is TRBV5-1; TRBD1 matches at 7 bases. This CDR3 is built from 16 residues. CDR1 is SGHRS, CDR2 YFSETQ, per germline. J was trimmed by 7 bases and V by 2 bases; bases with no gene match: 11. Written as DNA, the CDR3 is TGCGCCAGCAGCTTAGCAATGGGACAGCTTAGTGAAAAACTGTTTTTT. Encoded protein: CASSLAMGQLSEKLFF.

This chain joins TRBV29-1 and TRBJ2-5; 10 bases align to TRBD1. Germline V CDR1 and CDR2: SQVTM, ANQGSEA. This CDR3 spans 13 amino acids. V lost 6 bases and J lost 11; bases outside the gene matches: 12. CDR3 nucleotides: TGCAGCGTCTCGGGACAGGGGAGGAATGAGCAGTACTTC. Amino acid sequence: CSVSGQGRNEQYF.

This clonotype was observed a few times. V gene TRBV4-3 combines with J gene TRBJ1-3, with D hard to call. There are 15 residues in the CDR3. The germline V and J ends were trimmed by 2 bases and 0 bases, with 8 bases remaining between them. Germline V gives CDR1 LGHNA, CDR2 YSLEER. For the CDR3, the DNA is TGCGCCAGCAGCCAAACGGGCTCCTCTGGAAACACCATATATTTT. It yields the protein CASSQTGSSGNTIYF.

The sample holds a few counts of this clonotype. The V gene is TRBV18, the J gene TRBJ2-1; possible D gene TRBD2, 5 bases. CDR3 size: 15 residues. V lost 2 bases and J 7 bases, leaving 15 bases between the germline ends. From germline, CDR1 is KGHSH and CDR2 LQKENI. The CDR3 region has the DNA TGTGCCAGCTCACCAGCGGGCCCCGCCTGGAATGAGCAGTTCTTC. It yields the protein CASSPAGPAWNEQFF.